The TCR beta chain under discussion was sequenced for a study of shared clonotypes between healthy human individuals. Clones were read by immunoSEQ multiplex PCR, and TCRdb kept only the in-frame ones, dropping some. The sample shows fewer than 800,000 clones, roughly 94% of them seen only once. This CDR3 spans 16 amino acids. Trimming cost V 5 bases and J 3 bases; bases outside gene matches: 13. Germline V gene lookup returns CDR1 SEHNR and CDR2 FQNEAQ (reference sequence). Naive CD8 isolation took CD45RO-negative cells positively selected for CCR7 and excluded terminally differentiated effector memory CD45RA+ cells.

The sequence derives from a man aged 30 to 45 in good health. The specimen sequenced was naive CD8+ T cells sorted from blood. The chain links TRBV7-9 to TRBJ2-7; TRBD1 aligns across 7 bases. CDR3 protein: CASSPPDRVWGYEQYF. CDR3 bases: TGTGCCAGCAGCCCCCCCGACAGGGTCTGGGGCTACGAGCAGTACTTC.